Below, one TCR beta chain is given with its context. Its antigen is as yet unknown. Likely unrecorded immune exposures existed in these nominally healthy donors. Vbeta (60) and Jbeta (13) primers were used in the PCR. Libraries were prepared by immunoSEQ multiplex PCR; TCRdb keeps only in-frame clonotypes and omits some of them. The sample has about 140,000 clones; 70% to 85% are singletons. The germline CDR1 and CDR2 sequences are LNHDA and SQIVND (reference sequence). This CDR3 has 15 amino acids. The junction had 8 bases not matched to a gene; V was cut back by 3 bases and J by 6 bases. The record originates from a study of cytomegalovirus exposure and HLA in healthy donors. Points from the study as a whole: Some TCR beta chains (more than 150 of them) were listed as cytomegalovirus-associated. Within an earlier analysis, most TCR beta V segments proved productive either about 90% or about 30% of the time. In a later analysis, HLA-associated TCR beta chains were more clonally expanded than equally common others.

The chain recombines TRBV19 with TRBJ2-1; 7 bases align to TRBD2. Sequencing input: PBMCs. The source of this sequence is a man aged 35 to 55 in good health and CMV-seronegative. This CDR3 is CASSIGLADLNEQFF. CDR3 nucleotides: TGTGCCAGTAGTATTGGGCTAGCGGACCTCAATGAGCAGTTCTTC. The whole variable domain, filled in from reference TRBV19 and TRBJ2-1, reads DGGITQSPKYLFRKEGQNVTLSCEQNLNHDAMYWYRQDPGQGLRLIYYSQIVNDFQKGDIAEGYSVSREKKESFPLTVTSAQKNPTAFYLCASSIGLADLNEQFFGPGTRLTVL.